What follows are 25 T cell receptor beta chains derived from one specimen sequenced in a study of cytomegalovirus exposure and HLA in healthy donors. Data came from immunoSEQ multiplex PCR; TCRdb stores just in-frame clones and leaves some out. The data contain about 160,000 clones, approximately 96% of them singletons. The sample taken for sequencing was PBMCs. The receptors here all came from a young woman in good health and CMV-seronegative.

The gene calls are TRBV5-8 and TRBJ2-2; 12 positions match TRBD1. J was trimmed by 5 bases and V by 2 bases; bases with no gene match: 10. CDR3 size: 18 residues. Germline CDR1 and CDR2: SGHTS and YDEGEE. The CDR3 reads CASSLSRDRGRRTGELFF. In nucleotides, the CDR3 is TGTGCCAGCAGCTTAAGTCGGGACAGGGGGCGCCGGACCGGGGAGCTGTTTTTT.

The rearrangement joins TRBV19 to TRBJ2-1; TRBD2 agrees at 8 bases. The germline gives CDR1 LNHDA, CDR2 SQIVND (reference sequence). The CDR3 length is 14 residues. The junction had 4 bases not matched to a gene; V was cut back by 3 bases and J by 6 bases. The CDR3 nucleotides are TGTGCCAGTAGTATTCTCGGGGGGGCCAATGAGCAGTTCTTC. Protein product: CASSILGGANEQFF.

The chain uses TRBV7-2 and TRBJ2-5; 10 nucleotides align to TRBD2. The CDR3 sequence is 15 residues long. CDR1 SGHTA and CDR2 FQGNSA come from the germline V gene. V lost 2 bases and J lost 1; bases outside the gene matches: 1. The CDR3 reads CASSLQRGGQETQYF. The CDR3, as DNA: TGTGCCAGCAGCTTACAGCGGGGGGGCCAAGAGACCCAGTACTTC.

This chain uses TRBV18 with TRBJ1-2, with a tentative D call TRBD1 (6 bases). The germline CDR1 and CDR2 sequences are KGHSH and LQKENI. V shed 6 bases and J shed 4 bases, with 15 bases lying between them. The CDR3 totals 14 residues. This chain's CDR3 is CASSEGQIPYGYTF. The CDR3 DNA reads TGTGCCAGCTCGGAAGGACAGATCCCCTATGGCTACACCTTC.

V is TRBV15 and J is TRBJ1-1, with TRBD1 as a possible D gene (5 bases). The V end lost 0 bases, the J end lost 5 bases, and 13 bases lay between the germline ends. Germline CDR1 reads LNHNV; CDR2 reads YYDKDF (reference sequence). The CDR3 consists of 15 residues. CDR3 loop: CATSRDRAGGTEAFF. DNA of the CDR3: TGTGCCACCAGCAGAGATCGGGCCGGGGGGACTGAAGCTTTCTTT.

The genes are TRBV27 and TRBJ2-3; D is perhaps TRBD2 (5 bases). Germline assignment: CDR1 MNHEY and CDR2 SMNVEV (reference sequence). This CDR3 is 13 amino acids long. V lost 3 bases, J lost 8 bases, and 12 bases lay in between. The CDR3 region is CASSFTVGGTQYF. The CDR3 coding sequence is TGTGCCAGCAGTTTCACAGTAGGAGGTACGCAGTATTTT.

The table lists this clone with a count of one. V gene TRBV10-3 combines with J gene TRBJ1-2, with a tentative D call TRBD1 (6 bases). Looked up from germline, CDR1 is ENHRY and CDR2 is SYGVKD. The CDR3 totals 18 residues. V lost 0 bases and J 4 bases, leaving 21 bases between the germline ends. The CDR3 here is CAISESNMGAKLRYGYTF. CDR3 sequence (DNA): TGTGCCATCAGTGAGTCGAATATGGGGGCAAAACTCCGCTATGGCTACACCTTC.

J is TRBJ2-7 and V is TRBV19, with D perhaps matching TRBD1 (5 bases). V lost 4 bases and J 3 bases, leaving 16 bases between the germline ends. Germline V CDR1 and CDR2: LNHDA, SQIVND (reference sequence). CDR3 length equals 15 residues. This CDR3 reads CASSTRGFAGYEQYF. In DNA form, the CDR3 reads TGTGCCAGTAGTACTAGGGGATTCGCAGGCTACGAGCAGTACTTC.

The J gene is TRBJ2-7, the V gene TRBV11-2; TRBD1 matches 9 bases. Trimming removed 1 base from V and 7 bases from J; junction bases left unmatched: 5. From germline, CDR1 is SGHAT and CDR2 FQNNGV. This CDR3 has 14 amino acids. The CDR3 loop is CASSLGTGGGEQYF. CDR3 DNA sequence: TGTGCCAGCAGCTTAGGCACAGGGGGCGGAGAGCAGTACTTC.

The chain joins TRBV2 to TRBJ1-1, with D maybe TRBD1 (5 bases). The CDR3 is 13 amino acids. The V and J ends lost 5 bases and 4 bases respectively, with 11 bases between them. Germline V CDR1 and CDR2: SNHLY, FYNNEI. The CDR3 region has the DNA TGTGCCAGCAGTAGGGATGGGGCCACTGAAGCTTTCTTT. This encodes CASSRDGATEAFF. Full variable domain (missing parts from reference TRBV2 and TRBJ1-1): EPEVTQTPSHQVTQMGQEVILRCVPISNHLYFYWYRQILGQKVEFLVSFYNNEISEKSEIFDDQFSVERPDGSNFTLKIRSTKLEDSAMYFCASSRDGATEAFFGQGTRLTVV.

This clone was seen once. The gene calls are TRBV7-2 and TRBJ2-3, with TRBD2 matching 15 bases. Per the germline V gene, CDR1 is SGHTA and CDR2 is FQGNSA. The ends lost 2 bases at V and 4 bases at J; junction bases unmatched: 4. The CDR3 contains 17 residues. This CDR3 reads CASSLLRTSGGADTQYF. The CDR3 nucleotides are TGTGCCAGCAGCTTACTCCGGACTAGCGGGGGGGCAGATACGCAGTATTTT.

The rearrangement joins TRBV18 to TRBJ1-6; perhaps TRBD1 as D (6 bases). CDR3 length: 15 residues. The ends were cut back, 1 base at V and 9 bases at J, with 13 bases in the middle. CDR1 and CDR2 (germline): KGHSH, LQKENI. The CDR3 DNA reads TGTGCCAGCTCACCACAAGGCCAGGGGTCTTCACCCCTCCACTTT. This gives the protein CASSPQGQGSSPLHF.

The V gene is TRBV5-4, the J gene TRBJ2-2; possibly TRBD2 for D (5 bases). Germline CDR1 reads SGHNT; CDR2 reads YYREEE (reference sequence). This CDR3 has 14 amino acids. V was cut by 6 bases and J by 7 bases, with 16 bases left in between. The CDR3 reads CASTPALGSGELFF. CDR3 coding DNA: TGTGCCAGCACCCCTGCTCTAGGGAGCGGGGAGCTGTTTTTT.

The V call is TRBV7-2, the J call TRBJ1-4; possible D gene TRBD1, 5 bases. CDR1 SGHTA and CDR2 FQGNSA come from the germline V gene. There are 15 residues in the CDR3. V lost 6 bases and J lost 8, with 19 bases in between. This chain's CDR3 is CASSHSGPGGEKLFF. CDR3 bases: TGTGCCAGCAGTCACTCGGGCCCGGGGGGGGAAAAACTGTTTTTT.

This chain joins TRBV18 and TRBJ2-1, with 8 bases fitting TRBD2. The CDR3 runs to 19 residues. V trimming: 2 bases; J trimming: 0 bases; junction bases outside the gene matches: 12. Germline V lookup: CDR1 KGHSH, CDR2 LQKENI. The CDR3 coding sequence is TGTGCCAGCTCACCAGGCGCGGGGGGTCTCGATAGCTCCTACAATGAGCAGTTCTTC. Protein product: CASSPGAGGLDSSYNEQFF.

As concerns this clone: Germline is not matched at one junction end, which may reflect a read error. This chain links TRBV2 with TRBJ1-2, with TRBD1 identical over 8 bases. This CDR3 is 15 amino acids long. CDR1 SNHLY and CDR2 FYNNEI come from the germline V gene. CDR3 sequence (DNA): TGTGCCAGCAGTATCCGGGACAGGACCAACTCTGGCTACACCTTC. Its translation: CASSIRDRTNSGYTF.

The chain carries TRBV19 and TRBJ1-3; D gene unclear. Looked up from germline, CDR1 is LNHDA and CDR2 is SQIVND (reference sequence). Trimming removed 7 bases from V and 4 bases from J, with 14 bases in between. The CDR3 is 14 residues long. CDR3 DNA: TGTGCCAGTAACCCCTTCGGGTCGGGAAACACCATATATTTT. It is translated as CASNPFGSGNTIYF.

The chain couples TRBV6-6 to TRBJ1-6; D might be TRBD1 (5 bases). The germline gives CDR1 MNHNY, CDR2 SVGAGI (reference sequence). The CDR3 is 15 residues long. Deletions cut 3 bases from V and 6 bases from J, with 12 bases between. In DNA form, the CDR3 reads TGTGCCAGCAGTTATACGGGACTGTTTAATTCACCCCTCCACTTT. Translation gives CASSYTGLFNSPLHF.

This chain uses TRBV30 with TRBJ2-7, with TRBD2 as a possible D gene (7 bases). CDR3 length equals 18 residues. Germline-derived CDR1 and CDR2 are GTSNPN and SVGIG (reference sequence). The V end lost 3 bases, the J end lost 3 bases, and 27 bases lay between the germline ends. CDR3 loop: CAWSHIRGGVARLYEQYF. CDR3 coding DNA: TGTGCCTGGAGCCACATTCGAGGGGGGGTAGCCCGTCTCTACGAGCAGTACTTC. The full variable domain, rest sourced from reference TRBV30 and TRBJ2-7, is SQTIHQWPATLVQPVGSPLSLECTVEGTSNPNLYWYRQAAGRGLQLLFYSVGIGQISSEVPQNLSASRPQDRQFILSSKKLLLSDSGFYLCAWSHIRGGVARLYEQYFGPGTRLTVT.

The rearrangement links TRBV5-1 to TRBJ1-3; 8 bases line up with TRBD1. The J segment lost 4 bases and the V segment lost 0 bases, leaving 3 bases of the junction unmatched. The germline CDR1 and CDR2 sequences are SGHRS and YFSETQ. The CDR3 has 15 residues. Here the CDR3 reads CASSLGDRTGNTIYF. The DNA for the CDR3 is TGCGCCAGCAGCTTGGGGGACAGGACCGGAAACACCATATATTTT.

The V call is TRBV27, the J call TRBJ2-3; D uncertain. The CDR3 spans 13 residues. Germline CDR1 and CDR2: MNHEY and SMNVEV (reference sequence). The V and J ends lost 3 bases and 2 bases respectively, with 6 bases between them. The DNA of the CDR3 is TGTGCCAGCAGTTTTTCCTACACAGATACGCAGTATTTT. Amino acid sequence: CASSFSYTDTQYF.

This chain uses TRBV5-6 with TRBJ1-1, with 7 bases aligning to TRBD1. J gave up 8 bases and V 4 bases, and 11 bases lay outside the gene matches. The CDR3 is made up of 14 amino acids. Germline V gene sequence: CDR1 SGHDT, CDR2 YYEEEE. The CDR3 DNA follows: TGTGCCAGCAGCCGTATCACAGGGGCCCGAGAAGCTTTCTTT. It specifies CASSRITGAREAFF.

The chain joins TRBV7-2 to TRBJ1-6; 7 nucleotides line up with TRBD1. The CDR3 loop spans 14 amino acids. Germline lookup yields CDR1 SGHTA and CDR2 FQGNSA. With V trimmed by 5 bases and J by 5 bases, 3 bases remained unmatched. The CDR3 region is CASSLTGDNSPLHF. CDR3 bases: TGTGCCAGCAGCCTTACAGGGGATAATTCACCCCTCCACTTT.

The CDR3 loop is CASSQDGDSQETQYF. In DNA form, the CDR3 reads TGTGCCAGCAGCCAAGATGGAGACAGCCAAGAGACCCAGTACTTC. The chain links TRBV4-2 to TRBJ2-5; perhaps TRBD1 as D (5 bases). The CDR3 is 15 amino acids. V gave up 0 bases and J gave up 1 base, with 9 bases separating them. CDR1 is LGHNA, CDR2 YNFKEQ, per germline.

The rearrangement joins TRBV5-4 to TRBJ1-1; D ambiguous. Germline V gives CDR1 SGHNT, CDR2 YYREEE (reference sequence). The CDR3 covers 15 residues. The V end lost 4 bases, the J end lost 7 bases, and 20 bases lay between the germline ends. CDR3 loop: CASSRQTDLNGEAFF. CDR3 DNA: TGTGCCAGCAGCCGACAAACGGACTTAAATGGTGAAGCTTTCTTT.